A selection of T cell receptor beta chains follows, all from one sample in a study of healthy donors' naive CD4 and CD8 T cells. TCRdb fed the reads into MiXCR, producing one record per CDR3 protein. The sample holds 150,000 to 200,000 distinct CDR3 sequences, 65% to 75% seen once. The sequenced sample consisted of naive CD4+ and CD8+ T cells sorted from blood, pooled from several donors. The source is a pool of human donors in good health; the sample pools cells from several healthy donors. CDR3s include the opening cysteine and the closing phenylalanine or tryptophan. A D gene is named only where the DNA matches it firmly. The size entry is marked missing in some rows and otherwise reads once, few, many or a size class.

abundance: NA; d_gene: TRBD1; j_gene: TRBJ1-1; v_gene: TRBV18; CDR3aa: CASSVTGATEAFF; CDR3nt: TGTGCCAGCTCAGTCACAGGGGCTACTGAAGCTTTCTTT
abundance: few; d_gene: NA; j_gene: TRBJ1-1; v_gene: TRBV27; CDR3aa: CASSFGRGPVEAFF; CDR3nt: TGTGCCAGCAGTTTCGGACGGGGGCCGGTTGAAGCTTTCTTT
abundance: NA; d_gene: TRBD2; j_gene: TRBJ2-5; v_gene: TRBV6-5; CDR3aa: CASRITGTSGSTEHF; CDR3nt: TGTGCCAGCAGAATCACCGGGACTAGCGGGAGTACGGAGCACTTC
abundance: NA; d_gene: NA; j_gene: TRBJ2-7; v_gene: TRBV30; CDR3aa: CAWSQYEQYF; CDR3nt: TGTGCCTGGTCACAATACGAGCAGTACTTC
abundance: once; d_gene: TRBD2; j_gene: TRBJ2-5; v_gene: TRBV30; CDR3aa: CAWSVRAGAPKGETQYF; CDR3nt: TGTGCCTGGAGTGTGCGAGCGGGAGCCCCCAAAGGGGAGACCCAGTACTTC
abundance: NA; d_gene: NA; j_gene: TRBJ2-7; v_gene: TRBV5-1; CDR3aa: CASSLAAHYEQYF; CDR3nt: TGCGCCAGCAGCTTGGCCGCGCACTACGAGCAGTACTTC
abundance: NA; d_gene: TRBD2; j_gene: TRBJ2-7; v_gene: TRBV7-8; CDR3aa: CASSFGTSGMGEQYF; CDR3nt: TGTGCCAGCAGCTTCGGGACTAGCGGAATGGGCGAGCAGTACTTC
abundance: NA; d_gene: TRBD1; j_gene: TRBJ2-3; v_gene: TRBV5-1; CDR3aa: CASSPGQTTDTQYF; CDR3nt: TGCGCCAGCAGCCCGGGACAGACCACAGATACGCAGTATTTT
abundance: NA; d_gene: NA; j_gene: TRBJ2-1; v_gene: TRBV5-1; CDR3aa: CASSLKPLGSSYNEQFF; CDR3nt: TGCGCCAGCAGCTTGAAGCCCCTCGGAAGCTCCTACAATGAGCAGTTCTTC
abundance: NA; d_gene: NA; j_gene: TRBJ2-5; v_gene: TRBV29-1; CDR3aa: CSVEWQNQETQYF; CDR3nt: TGCAGCGTTGAGTGGCAGAACCAAGAGACCCAGTACTTC
abundance: NA; d_gene: TRBD2; j_gene: TRBJ2-1; v_gene: TRBV27; CDR3aa: CTSSFSGGNEQFF; CDR3nt: TGTACCAGCAGTTTTAGCGGGGGTAATGAGCAGTTCTTC
abundance: NA; d_gene: NA; j_gene: TRBJ2-1; v_gene: TRBV29-1; CDR3aa: CSAFVGLRYNEQFF; CDR3nt: TGCAGCGCTTTTGTAGGGTTACGCTACAATGAGCAGTTCTTC
abundance: NA; d_gene: NA; j_gene: TRBJ1-1; v_gene: TRBV7-8; CDR3aa: CASSEVNTEAFF; CDR3nt: TGTGCCAGCAGCGAGGTGAACACTGAAGCTTTCTTT
abundance: NA; d_gene: NA; j_gene: TRBJ2-3; v_gene: TRBV13; CDR3aa: CASSRIAESTDTQYF; CDR3nt: TGTGCCAGCAGCAGAATAGCGGAGAGCACAGATACGCAGTATTTT
abundance: NA; d_gene: TRBD1; j_gene: TRBJ2-2; v_gene: TRBV6-1; CDR3aa: CAIRSDRAIDRTGELFF; CDR3nt: TGTGCCATCCGGAGTGACAGGGCAATCGATCGGACCGGGGAGCTGTTTTTT
abundance: NA; d_gene: NA; j_gene: TRBJ2-7; v_gene: TRBV10-3; CDR3aa: CAISAMGQVHEQYF; CDR3nt: TGTGCCATCAGTGCTATGGGCCAAGTCCACGAGCAGTACTTC
abundance: NA; d_gene: NA; j_gene: TRBJ2-1; v_gene: TRBV29-1; CDR3aa: CSDRISYNEQFF; CDR3nt: TGCAGCGACAGGATCTCCTACAATGAGCAGTTCTTC
abundance: few; d_gene: NA; j_gene: TRBJ1-3; v_gene: TRBV29-1; CDR3aa: CSVDPGLDTIYF; CDR3nt: TGCAGCGTTGATCCCGGGCTTGACACCATATATTTT
abundance: NA; d_gene: NA; j_gene: TRBJ2-5; v_gene: TRBV12-5; CDR3aa: CASGLPGSYQETQYF; CDR3nt: TGTGCTAGTGGTTTGCCAGGATCGTACCAAGAGACCCAGTACTTC
abundance: few; d_gene: NA; j_gene: TRBJ1-2; v_gene: TRBV19; CDR3aa: CASSIGGNYGYTF; CDR3nt: TGTGCCAGTAGTATTGGGGGCAACTATGGCTACACCTTC